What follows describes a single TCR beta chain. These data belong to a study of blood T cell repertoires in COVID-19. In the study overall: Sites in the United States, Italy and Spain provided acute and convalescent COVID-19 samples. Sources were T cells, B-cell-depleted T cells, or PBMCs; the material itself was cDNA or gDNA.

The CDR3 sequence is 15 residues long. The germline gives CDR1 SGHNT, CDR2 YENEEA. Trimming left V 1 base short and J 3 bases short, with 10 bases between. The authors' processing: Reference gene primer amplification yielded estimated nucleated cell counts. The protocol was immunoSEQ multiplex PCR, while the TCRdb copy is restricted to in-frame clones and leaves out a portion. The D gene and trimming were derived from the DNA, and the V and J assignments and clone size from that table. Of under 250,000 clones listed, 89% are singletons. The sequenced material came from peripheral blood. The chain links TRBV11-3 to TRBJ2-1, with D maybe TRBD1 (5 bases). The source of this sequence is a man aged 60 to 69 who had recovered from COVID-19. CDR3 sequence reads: CASSLVGAHYNEQFF. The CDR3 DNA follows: TGTGCCAGCAGCTTAGTTGGGGCGCACTACAATGAGCAGTTCTTC.